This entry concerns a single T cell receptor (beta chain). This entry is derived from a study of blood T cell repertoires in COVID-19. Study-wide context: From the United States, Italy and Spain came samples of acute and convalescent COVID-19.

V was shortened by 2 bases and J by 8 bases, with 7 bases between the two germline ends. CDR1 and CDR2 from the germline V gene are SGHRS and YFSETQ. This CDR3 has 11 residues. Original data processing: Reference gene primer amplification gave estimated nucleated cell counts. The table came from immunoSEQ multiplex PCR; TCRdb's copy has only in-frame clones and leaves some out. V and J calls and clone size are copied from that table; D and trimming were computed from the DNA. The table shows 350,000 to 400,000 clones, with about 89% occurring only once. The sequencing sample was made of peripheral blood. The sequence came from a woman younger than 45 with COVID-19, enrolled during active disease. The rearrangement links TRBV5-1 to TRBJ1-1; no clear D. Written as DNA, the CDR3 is TGCGCCAGCAGCTTCGGGAGGGAAGCTTTCTTT. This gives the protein CASSFGREAFF.